The 6 T cell receptor beta chains reported below all come from one sample, sequenced in a study of blood T cell repertoires in COVID-19. Profiled with immunoSEQ multiplex PCR; TCRdb holds only in-frame clones, not every one. The sample consists of a few hundred thousand clones, 80% to 85% of them appearing once. Sequenced input: PBMCs or T cells enriched from blood (not recorded which). The source is a man aged 50 to 59 who had recovered from COVID-19.

CDR3 protein: CASSPTAGFVGELFF. CDR3 nucleotides: TGTGCCAGCAGCCCTACGGCGGGCTTTGTCGGGGAGCTGTTTTTT. This chain joins TRBV11-3 and TRBJ2-2; D may be TRBD2 (5 bases). Germline CDR1 SGHNT, CDR2 YENEEA. CDR3 length equals 15 residues. The germline V and J ends were trimmed by 5 bases and 7 bases, with 17 bases remaining between them.

The chain joins TRBV2 to TRBJ2-2; no reliable D call. This CDR3 spans 14 amino acids. The V end was cut by 4 bases, the J end by 6 bases, with 12 bases between. The germline V gene has CDR1 SNHLY and CDR2 FYNNEI. CDR3 amino acids: CASSVVVASGELFF. The CDR3 DNA is TGTGCCAGCAGTGTTGTAGTTGCGTCCGGGGAGCTGTTTTTT.

The gene calls are TRBV7-2 and TRBJ2-7, with 15 bases fitting TRBD2. CDR3 length: 14 residues. CDR1 is SGHTA and CDR2 is FQGNSA in the germline V gene. V was clipped by 4 bases and J by 7 bases; unmatched bases: 2. The CDR3 nucleotides read TGTGCCAGCAGCTCGGGACTAGCGGGGGGAGAGCAGTACTTC. Translated: CASSSGLAGGEQYF.

The table lists this clone with a few counts. This chain connects TRBV9 to TRBJ1-6; D not certain. V was trimmed by 4 bases and J by 7 bases, leaving 9 bases between them. CDR3 length: 13 residues. The germline V gene has CDR1 SGDLS and CDR2 YYNGEE. This chain's CDR3 is CASSPARNSPLHF. CDR3 coding DNA: TGTGCCAGCAGCCCCGCCAGAAATTCACCCCTCCACTTT.

The CDR3 spells CASSPSGSAYNEQFF. The CDR3 DNA reads TGCGCCAGCAGCCCTAGCGGGAGCGCCTACAATGAGCAGTTCTTC. V gene TRBV5-1 combines with J gene TRBJ2-1, with 10 bases matching TRBD2. From germline, CDR1 is SGHRS and CDR2 YFSETQ. The length of the CDR3 is 15 residues. Trimming at V came to 4 bases and at J to 2 bases, leaving 3 bases not matched to a gene. The complete variable domain, with remaining parts taken from reference TRBV5-1 and TRBJ2-1, reads KAGVTQTPRYLIKTRGQQVTLSCSPISGHRSVSWYQQTPGQGLQFLFEYFSETQRNKGNFPGRFSGRQFSNSRSEMNVSTLELGDSALYLCASSPSGSAYNEQFFGPGTRLTVL.

CDR3 in DNA: TGTGCCAGCAGTTTCACAGGGCAGCCTGGCCTGGGTATGGGCGGCTACACCTTC. Encoded protein: CASSFTGQPGLGMGGYTF. V is TRBV27 and J is TRBJ1-2, with D possibly being TRBD1 (6 bases). V was cut by 3 bases and J by 8 bases, with 28 bases left in between. This CDR3 contains 18 residues. The V gene's germline CDR1 is MNHEY and CDR2 SMNVEV (reference sequence).